These 15 T cell receptor beta chains were sequenced from one sample in a study of T cell responses to AZD1222 COVID-19 vaccine. The repertoire was sequenced with immunoSEQ multiplex PCR; TCRdb's copy has only in-frame clones and lacks some. Of 96,000 or so clones in the sample, roughly 90% were seen once. Source: peripheral blood, taken on day 0 of AZD1222 vaccination. All receptors come from an adult in good health.

This sequence joins TRBV28 and TRBJ1-2, with a tentative D call TRBD1 (5 bases). Germline V lookup: CDR1 MDHEN, CDR2 SYDVKM. The CDR3 contains 14 residues. The V and J ends lost 7 bases and 2 bases respectively, with 14 bases between them. CDR3 nucleotides: TGTGCCAGCAACCCCCGGAAGGGGAACTATGGCTACACCTTC. Amino acid sequence: CASNPRKGNYGYTF.

This clone was found once. The chain recombines TRBV4-2 with TRBJ2-7; perhaps TRBD1 as D (6 bases). This CDR3 is 16 amino acids long. The V gene's germline CDR1 is LGHNA and CDR2 YNFKEQ. V was trimmed by 1 base and J by 2 bases, leaving 15 bases between them. CDR3 loop: CASSQAGGAGPYEQYF. In DNA form, the CDR3 reads TGTGCCAGCAGCCAAGCTGGGGGCGCAGGACCCTACGAGCAGTACTTC.

The chain carries TRBV19 and TRBJ2-1; no firm D call. The CDR3 has 16 amino acids. Deletions cut 4 bases from V and 2 bases from J, with 15 bases between. Germline loops: CDR1 LNHDA, CDR2 SQIVND (reference sequence). The CDR3 DNA reads TGTGCCAGTAGTAAAGTCCCCGCCCCGACCTACAATGAGCAGTTCTTC. Encoded protein: CASSKVPAPTYNEQFF.

The chain couples TRBV29-1 to TRBJ2-5; D may match TRBD1 or TRBD2 (5 bases each). The CDR3 has 13 residues. Germline values: CDR1 SQVTM, CDR2 ANQGSEA. V dropped 6 bases and J dropped 2 bases, with 13 bases sitting between them. CDR3 DNA sequence: TGCAGCGTATCCCGGGACGGACAAGAGACCCAGTACTTC. It encodes CSVSRDGQETQYF.

This clone was recorded a few times. The rearrangement joins TRBV24-1 to TRBJ1-2; 8 nucleotides match TRBD1. Trimming took 4 bases from V and 4 from J; bases not matched to a gene: 4. The V gene's germline CDR1 is KGHDR and CDR2 SFDVKD. This CDR3 spans 14 amino acids. The CDR3 sequence is CATSDPTGVYGYTF. The CDR3 DNA reads as TGTGCCACCAGTGACCCGACAGGGGTCTATGGCTACACCTTC.

The J gene is TRBJ2-7, the V gene TRBV29-1; D is unclear. Looked up from germline, CDR1 is SQVTM and CDR2 is ANQGSEA. There are 12 residues in the CDR3. V shed 4 bases and J shed 4 bases, with 11 bases lying between them. This CDR3 is CSVGQVDYEQYF. DNA of the CDR3: TGCAGCGTTGGGCAGGTTGATTACGAGCAGTACTTC.

This clone appeared once. V gene TRBV7-8 combines with J gene TRBJ1-5; 7 bases match TRBD1. The CDR3 contains 16 residues. The J segment lost 1 base and the V segment lost 1 base, leaving 4 bases of the junction unmatched. Per germline, CDR1 SGHVS and CDR2 FQNEAQ. Written as DNA, the CDR3 is TGTGCCAGCAGCTTAGAGACAGGGAGGAGCAATCAGCCCCAGCATTTT. Amino acids: CASSLETGRSNQPQHF.

The rearrangement uses TRBV7-2 and TRBJ2-1; D might be TRBD1 (6 bases). V lost 1 base, J lost 7 bases, and 14 bases lay in between. Germline values: CDR1 SGHTA, CDR2 FQGNSA. The CDR3 has 15 residues. CDR3 sequence (DNA): TGTGCCAGCAGCTTAGTGGGGGCAGGGCAGAATGAGCAGTTCTTC. This gives the protein CASSLVGAGQNEQFF. The full variable domain, rest sourced from reference TRBV7-2 and TRBJ2-1, is GAGVSQSPSNKVTEKGKDVELRCDPISGHTALYWYRQSLGQGLEFLIYFQGNSAPDKSGLPSDRFSAERTGGSVSTLTIQRTQQEDSAVYLCASSLVGAGQNEQFFGPGTRLTVL.

The V and J genes are TRBV7-9 and TRBJ2-2; 7 bases align to TRBD1. The germline V gene encodes CDR1 SEHNR and CDR2 FQNEAQ (reference sequence). The CDR3 extends over 15 amino acids. J gave up 5 bases and V 8 bases, and 11 bases lay outside the gene matches. Here the CDR3 reads CASRSRDRLTGELFF. The CDR3 DNA sequence: TGTGCCAGCCGGTCCCGGGACAGATTGACCGGGGAGCTGTTTTTT.

Only a few counts were recorded for this clone. The V gene is TRBV4-3, the J gene TRBJ2-7, with 11 bases fitting TRBD2. V trimming: 0 bases; J trimming: 7 bases; junction bases outside the gene matches: 8. The CDR3 runs 16 residues. Germline CDR1 LGHNA, CDR2 YSLEER. The CDR3 nucleotides read TGCGCCAGCAGCCAAGAGTTTACTAGCGGGAGTGGAGAGCAGTACTTC. Protein: CASSQEFTSGSGEQYF.

The chain carries TRBV19 and TRBJ2-7; 8 positions agree with TRBD1. The V segment lost 5 bases and the J segment 1 base; nucleotides outside the gene matches: 10. Germline CDR1 reads LNHDA; CDR2 reads SQIVND (reference sequence). This CDR3 is 16 amino acids long. CDR3 sequence (DNA): TGTGCCAGTAGTCCAGGACAGGGCTCACTTTCCTACGAGCAGTACTTC. This gives the protein CASSPGQGSLSYEQYF.

The chain recombines TRBV5-4 with TRBJ2-5; TRBD1 agrees at 11 bases. V gave up 4 bases and J gave up 5 bases; unmatched junction bases: 7. This CDR3 is built from 15 residues. Germline V gene data show CDR1 as SGHNT and CDR2 as YYREEE (reference sequence). The CDR3 here is CASSQRTGGQETQYF. The CDR3, as DNA: TGTGCCAGCAGCCAGAGGACAGGGGGCCAGGAGACCCAGTACTTC.

The chain recombines TRBV30 with TRBJ1-2, with TRBD1 as a possible D gene (6 bases). The CDR3 sequence is 16 residues long. The ends were cut back, 0 bases at V and 2 bases at J, with 16 bases in the middle. CDR1 and CDR2 from the germline V gene are GTSNPN and SVGIG (reference sequence). CDR3 sequence (DNA): TGTGCCTGGAGTGTACGGTTCACAGGGAGGAACTATGGCTACACCTTC. Translation gives CAWSVRFTGRNYGYTF.

This chain connects TRBV28 to TRBJ2-2; D may be TRBD1 (5 bases). In germline, CDR1 is MDHEN, CDR2 SYDVKM. The V and J ends lost 6 bases and 0 bases respectively, with 8 bases between them. CDR3 length: 14 amino acids. CDR3 loop: CASSPGTNTGELFF. DNA of the CDR3: TGTGCCAGCAGCCCAGGGACGAACACCGGGGAGCTGTTTTTT.

The chain employs TRBV6-5 and TRBJ1-3; D perhaps matches TRBD1 (5 bases). V dropped 4 bases and J dropped 4 bases, with 8 bases sitting between them. Germline assignment: CDR1 MNHEY and CDR2 SVGAGI. The CDR3 is made up of 13 amino acids. CDR3 region: CASSSNRGNTIYF. Here the CDR3 DNA reads TGTGCCAGCAGTTCGAACAGGGGAAACACCATATATTTT.